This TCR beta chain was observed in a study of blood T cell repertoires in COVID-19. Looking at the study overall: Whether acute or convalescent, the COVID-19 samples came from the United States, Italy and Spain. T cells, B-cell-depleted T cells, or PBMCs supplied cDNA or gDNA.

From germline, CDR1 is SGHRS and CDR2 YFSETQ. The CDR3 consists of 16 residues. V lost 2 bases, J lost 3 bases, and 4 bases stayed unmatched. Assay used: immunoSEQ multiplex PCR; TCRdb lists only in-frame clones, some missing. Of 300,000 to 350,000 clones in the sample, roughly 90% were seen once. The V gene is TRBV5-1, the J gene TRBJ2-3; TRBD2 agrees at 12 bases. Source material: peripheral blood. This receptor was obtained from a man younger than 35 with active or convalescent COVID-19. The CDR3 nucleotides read TGCGCCAGCAGCTTAACTAGCGGGGGGAGTACAGATACGCAGTATTTT. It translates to CASSLTSGGSTDTQYF.